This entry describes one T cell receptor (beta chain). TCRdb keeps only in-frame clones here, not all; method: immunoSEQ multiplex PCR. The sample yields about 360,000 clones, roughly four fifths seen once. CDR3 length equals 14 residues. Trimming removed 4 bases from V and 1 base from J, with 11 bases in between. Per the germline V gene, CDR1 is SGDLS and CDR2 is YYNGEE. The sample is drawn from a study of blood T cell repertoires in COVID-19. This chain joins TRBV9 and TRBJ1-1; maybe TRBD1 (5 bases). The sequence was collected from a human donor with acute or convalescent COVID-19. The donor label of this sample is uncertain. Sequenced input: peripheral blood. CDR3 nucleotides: TGTGCCAGCAGCAGGGGAATTCGGAACACTGAAGCTTTCTTT. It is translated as CASSRGIRNTEAFF.